These 7 T cell receptor beta chains came from one sample sequenced in a study of blood T cell repertoires in COVID-19. Using immunoSEQ multiplex PCR, the repertoire was profiled, and TCRdb retains in-frame clones only, with some absent. The sample comprises some 45,000 clones, approximately 90% of which are singletons, and roughly 15% rests with the top ten. Sequencing was performed on peripheral blood. These receptors came from a man between 60 and 75 years old with active COVID-19.

The chain recombines TRBV24-1 with TRBJ2-1; possible D gene TRBD2, 6 bases. V was clipped by 2 bases and J by 7 bases, with 17 bases between them. The CDR3 is 16 residues long. Germline V lookup: CDR1 KGHDR, CDR2 SFDVKD. The CDR3 loop is CATSDSTNGRENEQFF. CDR3 bases: TGTGCCACCAGTGATTCAACTAACGGGAGAGAGAATGAGCAGTTCTTC.

This CDR3 is CSARTSGRSGEQFF. CDR3 in DNA: TGCAGCGCCCGGACTAGCGGGAGGAGTGGTGAGCAGTTCTTC. The chain is built from TRBV29-1 and TRBJ2-1, with 14 nucleotides matching TRBD2. The CDR3 extends over 14 amino acids. V was clipped by 7 bases and J by 9 bases; unmatched bases: 8. CDR1 and CDR2 from the germline V gene are SQVTM and ANQGSEA.

The V and J genes are TRBV19 and TRBJ2-1; the match to TRBD2 covers 9 bases. V lost 4 bases, J lost 5 bases, and 3 bases stayed unmatched. Germline V lookup: CDR1 LNHDA, CDR2 SQIVND (reference sequence). This CDR3 spans 14 amino acids. Here the CDR3 reads CASSRTSANNEQFF. The CDR3 coding sequence is TGTGCCAGTAGTAGGACTAGCGCCAACAATGAGCAGTTCTTC.

This clone was recorded once. This chain links TRBV29-1 with TRBJ2-5, with TRBD1 identical over 7 bases. Unmatched junction bases numbered 7, after V lost 7 bases and J lost 2 bases. Germline V gives CDR1 SQVTM, CDR2 ANQGSEA. This CDR3 region has 13 residues. The CDR3 protein is CSAERGQQETQYF. The CDR3 DNA reads as TGCAGCGCTGAGAGGGGACAGCAAGAGACCCAGTACTTC.

The chain employs TRBV7-9 and TRBJ2-5; a possible D gene is TRBD2 (7 bases). V lost 0 bases, J lost 2 bases, and 10 bases lay in between. Germline loops: CDR1 SEHNR, CDR2 FQNEAQ (reference sequence). CDR3 size: 15 residues. This CDR3 reads CASSLAGGRQETQYF. In nucleotides, the CDR3 is TGTGCCAGCAGCTTAGCGGGGGGGCGGCAAGAGACCCAGTACTTC.

V is TRBV3-1 (or the pseudogene TRBV3-2) and J is TRBJ1-5; possible D gene TRBD1, 5 bases. The CDR3 has 14 residues. V was pared by 1 base and J by 7 bases, with 11 bases between. CDR1 is LGHDT and CDR2 is YNNKEL in the germline V gene (reference sequence). CDR3 amino acids: CASSQAGIGQPQHF. The CDR3 DNA is TGTGCCAGCAGCCAAGCAGGGATCGGGCAGCCCCAGCATTTT.

The chain is built from TRBV30 and TRBJ1-1; D remains ambiguous. The germline V gene has CDR1 GTSNPN and CDR2 SVGIG (reference sequence). The V end lost 5 bases, the J end lost 4 bases, and 14 bases lay between the germline ends. The CDR3 extends over 13 amino acids. The DNA of the CDR3 is TGTGCCTGGGCTACAATCGGGAGCACTGAAGCTTTCTTT. Encoded protein: CAWATIGSTEAFF.